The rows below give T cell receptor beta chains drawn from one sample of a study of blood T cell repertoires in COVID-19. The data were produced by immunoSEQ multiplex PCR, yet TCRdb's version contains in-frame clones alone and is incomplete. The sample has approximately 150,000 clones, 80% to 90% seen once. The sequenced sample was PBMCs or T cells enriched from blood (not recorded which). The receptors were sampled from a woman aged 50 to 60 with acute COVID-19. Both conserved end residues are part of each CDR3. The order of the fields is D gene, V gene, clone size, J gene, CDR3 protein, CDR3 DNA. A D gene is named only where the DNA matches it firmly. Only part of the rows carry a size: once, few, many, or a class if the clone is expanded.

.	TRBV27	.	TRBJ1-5	CASSQDSYSNQPQHF	TGTGCCAGCAGCCAGGACAGTTATAGCAATCAGCCCCAGCATTTT
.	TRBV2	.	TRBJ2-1	CASSEPLASSYNEQFF	TGTGCCAGCAGTGAGCCTCTAGCGAGCTCCTACAATGAGCAGTTCTTC
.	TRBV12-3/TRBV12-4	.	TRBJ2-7	CASSSGRAYEQYF	TGTGCCAGCAGCTCAGGCAGGGCCTACGAGCAGTACTTC
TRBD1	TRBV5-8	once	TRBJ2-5	CASSDGQGAGETQYF	TGTGCCAGCAGCGATGGACAGGGGGCCGGCGAGACCCAGTACTTC
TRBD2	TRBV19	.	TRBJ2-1	CASSLDSTSGSSYNEQFF	TGTGCCAGTAGTCTAGATTCCACTAGCGGAAGCTCCTACAATGAGCAGTTCTTC
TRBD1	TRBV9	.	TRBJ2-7	CASSPHGQGRPYEQYF	TGTGCCAGCAGCCCTCACGGACAGGGACGACCCTACGAGCAGTACTTC
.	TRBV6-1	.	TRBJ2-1	CASSEAPRVGNEQFF	TGTGCCAGCAGTGAAGCCCCCAGGGTAGGGAATGAGCAGTTCTTC
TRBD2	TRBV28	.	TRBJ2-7	CASSSSGGGPSYEQYF	TGTGCCAGCAGCTCCAGCGGGGGAGGGCCCTCCTACGAGCAGTACTTC
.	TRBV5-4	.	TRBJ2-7	CASRRSGPSYEQYF	TGTGCCAGCAGACGTAGCGGTCCCTCCTACGAGCAGTACTTC
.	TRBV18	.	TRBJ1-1	CASTFGGLLNTEAFF	TGTGCCAGCACTTTCGGCGGACTGCTGAACACTGAAGCTTTCTTT
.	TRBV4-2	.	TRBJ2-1	CASSQGTTTSSSYNEQFF	TGTGCCAGCAGCCAAGGGACTACCACATCAAGCTCCTACAATGAGCAGTTCTTC
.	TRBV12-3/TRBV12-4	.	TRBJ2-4	CASSSREGNIQYF	TGTGCCAGCAGCTCCCGGGAAGGAAACATTCAGTACTTC
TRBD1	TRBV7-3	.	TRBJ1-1	CASSHGQGSTEAFF	TGTGCCAGCAGCCACGGACAGGGTAGCACTGAAGCTTTCTTT
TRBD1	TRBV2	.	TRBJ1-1	CATEGQGNTEAFF	TGTGCCACCGAGGGACAGGGGAACACTGAAGCTTTCTTT